The 13 T cell receptor beta chains listed next were all sequenced from one sample in a study of cytomegalovirus exposure and HLA in healthy donors. Vbeta (60) and Jbeta (13) primers were used in the PCR. Sequenced by immunoSEQ multiplex PCR; TCRdb stores in-frame clones only, minus some. Seen here are some 70,000 clones, approximately 78% observed once, and the top ten hold around 7.8%. Sequencing was carried out using PBMCs. These receptors were collected from a young man in good health and CMV-seropositive.

V usage is TRBV27 and J usage is TRBJ1-1, with D hard to call. The CDR3 loop spans 13 amino acids. Germline CDR1 is MNHEY and CDR2 is SMNVEV (reference sequence). Trimming took off 5 bases at V and 3 bases at J, with 10 bases between the two ends. The CDR3 nucleotides are TGTGCCAGCAGTCCCAGGCGAGACACTGAAGCTTTCTTT. It translates to CASSPRRDTEAFF.

The gene calls are TRBV2 and TRBJ2-2; D not resolved. CDR1 is SNHLY, CDR2 FYNNEI, per germline. V was pared by 2 bases and J by 5 bases, with 6 bases between. This CDR3 contains 13 residues. The CDR3 reads CASSELGTGELFF. As DNA, the CDR3 is TGTGCCAGCAGTGAACTCGGGACCGGGGAGCTGTTTTTT.

The V gene is TRBV9, the J gene TRBJ2-5, with TRBD1 matching over 8 bases. The CDR3 is made up of 15 amino acids. Germline V gene data show CDR1 as SGDLS and CDR2 as YYNGEE. V gave up 0 bases and J gave up 5 bases; unmatched junction bases: 6. CDR3 protein: CASSVGPGGGETQYF. CDR3 in DNA: TGTGCCAGCAGCGTAGGTCCAGGGGGCGGGGAGACCCAGTACTTC. Together with reference TRBV9 and TRBJ2-5, the CDR3 gives the full variable domain: DSGVTQTPKHLITATGQRVTLRCSPRSGDLSVYWYQQSLDQGLQFLIQYYNGEERAKGNILERFSAQQFPDLHSELNLSSLELGDSALYFCASSVGPGGGETQYFGPGTRLLVL.

J is TRBJ1-5 and V is TRBV28, with 7 positions matching TRBD1. This CDR3 region has 17 residues. V lost 6 bases, J lost 1 base, and 12 bases stayed unmatched. Germline values: CDR1 MDHEN, CDR2 SYDVKM. CDR3 DNA sequence: TGTGCCAGCAGAACGCCCGGGACAGTTAACAGCAATCAGCCCCAGCATTTT. Translated: CASRTPGTVNSNQPQHF. Full variable domain (rest looked up from reference TRBV28 and TRBJ1-5): DVKVTQSSRYLVKRTGEKVFLECVQDMDHENMFWYRQDPGLGLRLIYFSYDVKMKEKGDIPEGYSVSREKKERFSLILESASTNQTSMYLCASRTPGTVNSNQPQHFGDGTRLSIL.

The V call is TRBV18, the J call TRBJ1-1; 7 nucleotides match TRBD1. This CDR3 is built from 16 residues. J was trimmed by 4 bases and V by 2 bases; bases with no gene match: 10. CDR1 and CDR2 (germline): KGHSH, LQKENI. The CDR3 loop is CASSPRSEAGGTEAFF. CDR3 nucleotides: TGTGCCAGCTCACCAAGGAGCGAGGCAGGGGGCACTGAAGCTTTCTTT.

This CDR3 reads CSARVDYEQYF. CDR3 in DNA: TGCAGCGCCAGGGTAGATTACGAGCAGTACTTC. The rearrangement links TRBV29-1 to TRBJ2-7; possible D gene TRBD1, 5 bases. CDR1 and CDR2 (germline): SQVTM, ANQGSEA. V was shortened by 7 bases and J by 4 bases, with 11 bases between the two germline ends. CDR3 size: 11 residues.

This chain joins TRBV30 and TRBJ1-1; tentatively, D is TRBD1 (5 bases). Germline V gene lookup returns CDR1 GTSNPN and CDR2 SVGIG (reference sequence). V was trimmed by 5 bases and J by 9 bases, leaving 19 bases between them. This CDR3 spans 13 amino acids. The CDR3 sequence is CAWGAGFLSQAFF. The DNA of the CDR3 is TGTGCCTGGGGGGCAGGGTTTTTGAGCCAAGCTTTCTTT.

The sample holds a few counts of this clone. The chain couples TRBV21-1 to TRBJ2-2; the table calls TRBD1, which could not be checked here. TRBV21-1 is reported as a pseudogene. The CDR3 spans 13 residues. The CDR3: CASPIAGTGELFF. CDR3 in DNA: TGTGCCAGCCCAATCGCAGGCACCGGGGAGCTGTTTTTT.

The chain employs TRBV6-1 and TRBJ1-1, with D unclear. The germline V gene encodes CDR1 MNHNS and CDR2 SASEGT. The CDR3 extends over 14 amino acids. Trimming cost V 4 bases and J 5 bases, with 14 bases left between them. CDR3 nucleotides: TGTGCCAGCAGTGCCCTCTATAAGAGGACTGAAGCTTTCTTT. Its protein product is CASSALYKRTEAFF.

V gene TRBV7-2 combines with J gene TRBJ1-5; D perhaps matches TRBD1 (5 bases). CDR1 is SGHTA and CDR2 is FQGNSA in the germline V gene. CDR3 length equals 14 residues. V lost 5 bases to trimming and J lost 4 bases, with 12 bases between them. The CDR3 DNA reads TGTGCCAGCAGCCCCGGGGGGTTTAATCAGCCCCAGCATTTT. Translating it yields CASSPGGFNQPQHF.

The chain couples TRBV29-1 to TRBJ2-3; tentatively, D is TRBD2 (5 bases). Germline V gene data show CDR1 as SQVTM and CDR2 as ANQGSEA. The V and J ends lost 1 base and 4 bases respectively, with 15 bases between them. This CDR3 has 15 residues. CDR3 loop: CSVEGGTSRSDTQYF. The CDR3 nucleotides read TGCAGCGTTGAAGGGGGAACTAGTCGATCAGATACGCAGTATTTT.

The chain links TRBV9 to TRBJ2-7; 9 nucleotides align to TRBD2. This CDR3 is built from 16 residues. The germline CDR1 and CDR2 sequences are SGDLS and YYNGEE. Unmatched junction bases numbered 13, after V lost 4 bases and J lost 5 bases. The CDR3 here is CASSPSFLAGNHEQYF. CDR3 nucleotides: TGTGCCAGCAGCCCGAGTTTTCTAGCGGGAAACCACGAGCAGTACTTC.

The chain uses TRBV14 and TRBJ1-4; perhaps TRBD1 as D (6 bases). This CDR3 comprises 15 residues. V lost 2 bases, J lost 3 bases, and 10 bases lay in between. Germline loops: CDR1 SGHDN, CDR2 FVKESK. CDR3 sequence (DNA): TGTGCCAGCAGCCAATTACAGGGCCCTAATGAAAAACTGTTTTTT. This gives the protein CASSQLQGPNEKLFF. Together with reference TRBV14 and TRBJ1-4, the CDR3 gives the full variable domain: EAGVTQFPSHSVIEKGQTVTLRCDPISGHDNLYWYRRVMGKEIKFLLHFVKESKQDESGMPNNRFLAERTGGTYSTLKVQPAELEDSGVYFCASSQLQGPNEKLFFGSGTQLSVL.